A single T cell receptor beta chain is shown here with its context. This CDR3 has 16 residues. From germline, CDR1 is LGHNA and CDR2 YSLEER. V dropped 0 bases and J dropped 2; count of bases not matched to a gene: 5. The sample originates from a study of cytotoxic CD8 clonotypes in ibrutinib-treated CLL. Data came from immunoSEQ multiplex PCR; TCRdb stores just in-frame clones and leaves some out. The sample yields a few hundred thousand clones, 60% to 75% seen once. The clonotype was recovered from a human donor with chronic lymphocytic leukemia. The chain couples TRBV4-3 to TRBJ2-7; 9 bases align to TRBD2. Sequenced here: PBMCs, sampled after 24 months of ibrutinib treatment. In DNA form, the CDR3 reads TGCGCCAGCAGCCAAGAACTAGCGGGCTATGCCTACGAGCAGTACTTC. Translating gives CASSQELAGYAYEQYF.